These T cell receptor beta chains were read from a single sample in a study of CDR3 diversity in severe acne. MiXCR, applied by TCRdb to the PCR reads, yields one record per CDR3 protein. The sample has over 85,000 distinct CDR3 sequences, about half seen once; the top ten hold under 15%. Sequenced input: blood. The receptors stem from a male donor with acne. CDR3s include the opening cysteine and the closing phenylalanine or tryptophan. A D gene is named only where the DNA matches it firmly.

CASSLILGLVQQYTDTQYF,19,TRBD2,TRBV7-3,TRBJ2-3
CASSPGEQPQHF,12,-,TRBV7-9,TRBJ1-5
CASSYDLKGAHNSPLHF,17,TRBD1,TRBV7-9,TRBJ1-6
CATSDTGQHYGYTF,14,TRBD1,TRBV24-1,TRBJ1-2
CASSTGLATLNEQFF,15,TRBD2,TRBV7-6,TRBJ2-1
CATSQYDRWNTEAFF,15,-,TRBV15,TRBJ1-1
CASSDRLGSEQYF,13,-,TRBV25-1,TRBJ2-7
CASSEIWTDGGYTF,14,-,TRBV2,TRBJ1-2
CASIGTGQETQYF,13,TRBD1,TRBV6-1,TRBJ2-5
CASSQERAKGTQYF,14,-,TRBV4-2,TRBJ2-5
CATSDFESSEQLF,13,-,TRBV24-1,TRBJ2-1
CASSQEPPNEQFF,13,-,TRBV4-3,TRBJ2-1
CASSQPPREQYF,12,-,TRBV4-3,TRBJ2-7
CASGRKETQYF,11,-,TRBV25-1,TRBJ2-5
CASSLSPGTGGMALHF,16,TRBD1,TRBV7-9,TRBJ1-6
CASSATSGSVEQFF,14,TRBD2,TRBV19,TRBJ2-1
CASSSSGAYGYTF,13,-,TRBV12-3/TRBV12-4,TRBJ1-2
CSVEPSYYGYTF,12,-,TRBV29-1,TRBJ1-2
CASSLQGASGANVLTF,16,TRBD1,TRBV6-5,TRBJ2-6
CASSLVAMANSNQPQHF,17,-,TRBV7-2,TRBJ1-5
CASSLFVLGRDEKLFF,16,-,TRBV7-2,TRBJ1-4
CASSLSLGQGSGNTIYF,17,TRBD1,TRBV28,TRBJ1-3
CASSHRVAAYEQYF,14,-,TRBV5-6,TRBJ2-7
CASSRGVGNQPQHF,14,-,TRBV7-2,TRBJ1-5